The present TCR beta chain was sequenced within a study of blood T cell repertoires in COVID-19. Data came from immunoSEQ multiplex PCR; TCRdb stores just in-frame clones and leaves some out. The profile shows about 340,000 clones, 91% of them singletons. Losses at the gene ends were 5 bases for V and 11 bases for J; bases not matched to a gene: 12. The CDR3 is 14 amino acids. Germline V gene sequence: CDR1 SSHAT, CDR2 FNYEAQ (reference sequence). The sample was peripheral blood. This sequence originates from a woman aged 18-29 years who had recovered from COVID-19. This chain links TRBV7-7 with TRBJ2-1, with 7 bases matching TRBD1. Here the CDR3 DNA reads TGTGCCAGCAGCAGTGACAGGGTCGAAGGGAAGCAGTTCTTC. Translated: CASSSDRVEGKQFF.